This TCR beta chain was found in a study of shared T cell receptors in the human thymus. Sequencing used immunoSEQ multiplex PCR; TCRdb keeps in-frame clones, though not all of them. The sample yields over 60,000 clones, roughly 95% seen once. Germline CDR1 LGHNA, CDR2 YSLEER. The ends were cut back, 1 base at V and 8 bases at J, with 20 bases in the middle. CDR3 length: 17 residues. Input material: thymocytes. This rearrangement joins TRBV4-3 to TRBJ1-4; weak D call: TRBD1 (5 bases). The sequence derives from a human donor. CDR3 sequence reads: CASSQVDPEAGKEKLFF. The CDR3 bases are TGCGCCAGCAGCCAAGTTGACCCGGAGGCAGGGAAGGAAAAACTGTTTTTT.